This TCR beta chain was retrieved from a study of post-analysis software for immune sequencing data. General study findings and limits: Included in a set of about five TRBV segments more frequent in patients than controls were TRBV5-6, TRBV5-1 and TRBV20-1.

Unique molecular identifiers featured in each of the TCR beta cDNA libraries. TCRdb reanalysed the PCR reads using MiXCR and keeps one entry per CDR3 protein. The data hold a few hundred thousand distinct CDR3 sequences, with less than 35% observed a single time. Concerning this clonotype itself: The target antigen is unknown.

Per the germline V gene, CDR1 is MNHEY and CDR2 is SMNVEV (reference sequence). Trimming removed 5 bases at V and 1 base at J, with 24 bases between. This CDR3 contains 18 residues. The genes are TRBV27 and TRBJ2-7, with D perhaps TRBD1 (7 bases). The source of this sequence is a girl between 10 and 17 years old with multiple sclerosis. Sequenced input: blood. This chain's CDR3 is CASSPGRGGTAFSYEQYF. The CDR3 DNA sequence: TGTGCCAGCAGTCCTGGAAGGGGCGGGACAGCCTTTTCCTACGAGCAGTACTTC.